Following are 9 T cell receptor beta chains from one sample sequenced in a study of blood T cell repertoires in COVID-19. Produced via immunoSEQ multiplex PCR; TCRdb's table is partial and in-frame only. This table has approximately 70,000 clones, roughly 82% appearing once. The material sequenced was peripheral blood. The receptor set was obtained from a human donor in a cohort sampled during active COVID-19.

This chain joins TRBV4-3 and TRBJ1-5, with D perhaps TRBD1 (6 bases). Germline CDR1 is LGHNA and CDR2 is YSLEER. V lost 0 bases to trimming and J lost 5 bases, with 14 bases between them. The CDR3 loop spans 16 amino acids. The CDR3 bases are TGCGCCAGCAGCCAAGATTTCGGGGGGCCGTATCAGCCCCAGCATTTT. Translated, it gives CASSQDFGGPYQPQHF.

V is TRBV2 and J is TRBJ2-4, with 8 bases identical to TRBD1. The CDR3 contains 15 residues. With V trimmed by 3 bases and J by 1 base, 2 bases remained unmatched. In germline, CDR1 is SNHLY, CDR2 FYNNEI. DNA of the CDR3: TGTGCCAGCAGTGACAGGGGGCCGGCCAAAAACATTCAGTACTTC. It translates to CASSDRGPAKNIQYF.

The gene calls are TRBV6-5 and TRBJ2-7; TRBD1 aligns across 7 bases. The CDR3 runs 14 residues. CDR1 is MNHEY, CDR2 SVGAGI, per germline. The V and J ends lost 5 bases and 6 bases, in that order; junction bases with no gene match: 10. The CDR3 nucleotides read TGTGCCAGCAGTATCGGGACAGCCCCTATCGAGCAGTACTTC. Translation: CASSIGTAPIEQYF.

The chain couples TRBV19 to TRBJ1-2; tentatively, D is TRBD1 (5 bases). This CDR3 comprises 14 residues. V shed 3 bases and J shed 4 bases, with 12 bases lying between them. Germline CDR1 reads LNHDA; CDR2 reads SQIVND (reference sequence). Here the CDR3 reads CASSILLTVYGYTF. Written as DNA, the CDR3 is TGTGCCAGTAGTATTTTACTGACAGTCTATGGCTACACCTTC.

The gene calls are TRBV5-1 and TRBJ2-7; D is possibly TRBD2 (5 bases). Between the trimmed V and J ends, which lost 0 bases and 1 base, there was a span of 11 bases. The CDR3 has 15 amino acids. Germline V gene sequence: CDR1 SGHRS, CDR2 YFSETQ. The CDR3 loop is CASSLGLAISYEQYF. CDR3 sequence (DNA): TGCGCCAGCAGCTTGGGGTTAGCGATTTCCTACGAGCAGTACTTC.

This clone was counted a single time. The CDR3 nucleotides are TGTGCCATCAGTGAGGGGGCGGATAGCACAGATACGCAGTATTTT. Translating it yields CAISEGADSTDTQYF. The chain couples TRBV10-3 to TRBJ2-3, with TRBD1 as a possible D gene (5 bases). Germline V CDR1 and CDR2: ENHRY, SYGVKD. V was shortened by 2 bases and J by 0 bases, with 9 bases between the two germline ends. CDR3 length: 15 amino acids.

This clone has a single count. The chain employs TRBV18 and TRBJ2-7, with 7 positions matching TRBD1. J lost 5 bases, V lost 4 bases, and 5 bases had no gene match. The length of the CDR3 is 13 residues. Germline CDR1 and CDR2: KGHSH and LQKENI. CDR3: CASSLDRAHEQYF. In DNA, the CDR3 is TGTGCCAGCTCACTCGACAGGGCCCACGAGCAGTACTTC.

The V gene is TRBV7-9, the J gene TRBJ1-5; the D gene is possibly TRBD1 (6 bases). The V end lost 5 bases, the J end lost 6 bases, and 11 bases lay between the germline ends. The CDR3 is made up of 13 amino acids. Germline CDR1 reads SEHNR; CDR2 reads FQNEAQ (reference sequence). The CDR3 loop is CASSVLQGQPQHF. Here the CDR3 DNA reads TGTGCCAGCAGCGTCCTACAGGGTCAGCCCCAGCATTTT.

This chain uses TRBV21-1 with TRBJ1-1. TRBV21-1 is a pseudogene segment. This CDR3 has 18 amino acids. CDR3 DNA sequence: TGTGCCAGCAGCTCAAGGGGCGGGGGATGGAGGCGGAACACTGAAGCTTTCTTT. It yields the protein CASSSRGGGWRRNTEAFF.